This T cell receptor (beta chain) was sequenced during a study of blood T cell repertoires in COVID-19. Study in general: Whether acute or convalescent, the COVID-19 samples came from the United States, Italy and Spain. T cells, B-cell-depleted T cells, or PBMCs supplied cDNA or gDNA.

Under the authors' procedure: Nucleated cell number was recorded as an estimate derived from reference gene primer amplification. Produced via immunoSEQ multiplex PCR; TCRdb's table is partial and in-frame only. For V, J and clone size, that table is used; D and trimming come from the DNA. The data hold roughly 70,000 clones, with about 88% observed a single time. CDR3 length equals 15 residues. The germline V gene encodes CDR1 LNHDA and CDR2 SQIVND (reference sequence). V shed 1 base and J 7 bases; nucleotides not matched to a gene: 7. The chain combines TRBV19 with TRBJ2-1; 7 bases fit TRBD2. The sequence was obtained from a human donor in a cohort sampled during active COVID-19. Sequenced material: peripheral blood. CDR3 coding DNA: TGTGCCAGTAGTATAGTTGCGGGAGTCAGGAATGAGCAGTTCTTC. Translating gives CASSIVAGVRNEQFF.